Listed here are 9 T cell receptor beta chains from one sample, sequenced in a study of T-cell memory formation after mild COVID-19. One entry per CDR3 protein, called by TCRdb with MiXCR from the 5' RACE reads. The table records 550,000 to 700,000 distinct CDR3 sequences, roughly 17% of them present only once. The sequencing sample was made of PBMCs or a T cell subset sorted from them (not recorded which). The source of these receptors is an adult woman who had mild COVID-19 (a few samples of this study predate the infection). Cell type and time point are not known.

This chain uses TRBV20-1 with TRBJ2-3; 8 bases map to TRBD2. The CDR3 is made up of 15 amino acids. Germline CDR1 reads DFQATT; CDR2 reads SNEGSKA (reference sequence). V lost 5 bases and J lost 2; bases outside the gene matches: 9. CDR3 amino acids: CSAPIRGGYTDTQYF. The CDR3 DNA reads TGCAGTGCTCCTATCCGGGGGGGATACACAGATACGCAGTATTTT.

The chain combines TRBV6-5 with TRBJ2-3; D is unclear. The CDR3 covers 13 residues. Germline CDR1 reads MNHEY; CDR2 reads SVGAGI. Trimming removed 1 base at V and 6 bases at J, with 8 bases between. The CDR3 DNA reads TGTGCCAGCAGTTACTTGTTGGGTGATACGCAGTATTTT. Encoded protein: CASSYLLGDTQYF.

This clonotype was found a few times. The chain couples TRBV27 to TRBJ1-2, with D perhaps TRBD1 (5 bases). Germline CDR1 MNHEY, CDR2 SMNVEV (reference sequence). The V gene lost 2 bases and the J gene lost 7 bases, with 14 bases spanning the gap. The CDR3 covers 14 residues. The CDR3 bases are TGTGCCAGCAGTTTAGGGCAGGGTTTTATTGGCTACACCTTC. Its translation: CASSLGQGFIGYTF.

This clonotype was counted between two and nine times. The rearrangement links TRBV18 to TRBJ2-3; a weak D match, TRBD2 (5 bases). CDR1 and CDR2 (germline): KGHSH, LQKENI. The CDR3 sequence is 15 residues long. V was trimmed by 6 bases and J by 1 base, leaving 14 bases between them. The CDR3 nucleotides are TGTGCCAGCTCTCAACTAGGAGGAGGCACAGATACGCAGTATTTT. Protein product: CASSQLGGGTDTQYF.

This clonotype was recorded a few times. The rearrangement links TRBV29-1 to TRBJ2-1; tentative D call: TRBD2 (6 bases). The V end was cut by 1 base, the J end by 0 bases, with 16 bases between. CDR1 and CDR2 (germline): SQVTM, ANQGSEA. There are 17 residues in the CDR3. CDR3 residues: CSVEGLGGIYSYNEQFF. CDR3 DNA sequence: TGCAGCGTTGAAGGGTTGGGCGGGATCTACTCCTACAATGAGCAGTTCTTC.

This clonotype appeared a few times. The V gene is TRBV3-1, the J gene TRBJ1-2; D call uncertain. Germline CDR1 and CDR2: LGHDT and YNNKEL (reference sequence). This CDR3 region has 12 residues. V lost 6 bases and J 8 bases, leaving 13 bases between the germline ends. The CDR3 protein is CASSPTRGGYTF. In DNA form, the CDR3 reads TGTGCCAGCAGTCCCACGCGAGGAGGCTACACCTTC.

The table lists this clonotype with a few counts. The chain carries TRBV9 and TRBJ1-2, with D tentatively TRBD1 (6 bases). V dropped 2 bases and J dropped 2 bases, with 7 bases sitting between them. From germline, CDR1 is SGDLS and CDR2 YYNGEE. The CDR3 spans 13 residues. CDR3 in amino acids: CASSVQGNYGYTF. The CDR3 DNA reads TGTGCCAGCAGCGTCCAGGGGAACTATGGCTACACCTTC.

The chain links TRBV5-1 to TRBJ1-1, with D possibly matching TRBD1 (5 bases). The V gene lost 4 bases and the J gene lost 5 bases, with 18 bases spanning the gap. Germline V gene lookup returns CDR1 SGHRS and CDR2 YFSETQ. There are 15 residues in the CDR3. The CDR3 protein is CASSEAGQGVTEAFF. The CDR3 coding sequence is TGCGCCAGCAGCGAAGCGGGGCAGGGAGTTACTGAAGCTTTCTTT.

The rearrangement links TRBV7-9 to TRBJ1-1; 7 bases align to TRBD1. The CDR3 is 15 residues long. Germline CDR1 and CDR2: SEHNR and FQNEAQ (reference sequence). The V segment lost 6 bases and the J segment 3 bases; nucleotides outside the gene matches: 10. CDR3 sequence reads: CASSLQGRVDTEAFF. DNA for the CDR3: TGTGCCAGCAGTTTACAGGGGCGGGTGGACACTGAAGCTTTCTTT.